This TCR beta chain appears in the sequencing data of a study of T cell changes during pregnancy in multiple sclerosis. The repertoire was sequenced with immunoSEQ multiplex PCR; TCRdb's copy has only in-frame clones and lacks some. This sample has about 100,000 clones; around 93% occur once, and the top ten carry less than 0.9%. The V gene lost 2 bases and the J gene lost 15 bases, with 17 bases spanning the gap. This CDR3 contains 14 residues. Looked up from germline, CDR1 is KGHSY and CDR2 is FQNENV. The rearrangement uses TRBV16 and TRBJ1-6; D remains unclear. This receptor was taken from a female donor in good health, enrolled as a control in a pregnancy study. The specimen was peripheral blood, collected in the third trimester of pregnancy. CDR3 protein: CASSQPSWVEGLHF. The CDR3 region has the DNA TGTGCCAGCAGCCAACCATCCTGGGTGGAGGGCCTCCACTTT.